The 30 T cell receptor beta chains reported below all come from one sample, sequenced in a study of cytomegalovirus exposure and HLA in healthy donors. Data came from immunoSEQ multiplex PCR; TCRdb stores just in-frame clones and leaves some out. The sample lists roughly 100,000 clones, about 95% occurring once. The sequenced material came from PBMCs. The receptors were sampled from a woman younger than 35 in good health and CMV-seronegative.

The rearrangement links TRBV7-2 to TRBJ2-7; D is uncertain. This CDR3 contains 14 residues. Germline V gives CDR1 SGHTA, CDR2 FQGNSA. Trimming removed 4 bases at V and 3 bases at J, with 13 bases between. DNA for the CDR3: TGTGCCAGCAGCTCCGTCGGAGCCGGCTACGAGCAGTACTTC. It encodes CASSSVGAGYEQYF.

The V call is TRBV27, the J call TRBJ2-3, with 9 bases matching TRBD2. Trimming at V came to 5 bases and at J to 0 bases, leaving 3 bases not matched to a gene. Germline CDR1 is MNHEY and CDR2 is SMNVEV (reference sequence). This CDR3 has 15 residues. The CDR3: CASSQAGGSTDTQYF. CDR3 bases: TGTGCCAGCAGTCAAGCGGGGGGAAGCACAGATACGCAGTATTTT.

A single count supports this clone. The chain's CDR3 is CASSVGSGGYNEQFF. The CDR3 DNA reads as TGTGCCAGCAGCGTAGGTAGCGGGGGGTACAATGAGCAGTTCTTC. This chain links TRBV9 with TRBJ2-1; 10 bases are a match to TRBD2. The CDR3 is 15 residues long. The ends lost 0 bases at V and 4 bases at J; junction bases unmatched: 1. Germline CDR1 SGDLS, CDR2 YYNGEE.

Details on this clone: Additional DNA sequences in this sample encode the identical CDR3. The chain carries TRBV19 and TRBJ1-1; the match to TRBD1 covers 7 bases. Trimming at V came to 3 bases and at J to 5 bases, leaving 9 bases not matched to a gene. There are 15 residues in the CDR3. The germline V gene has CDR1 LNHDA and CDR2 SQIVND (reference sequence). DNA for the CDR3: TGTGCCAGTAGTATGGCAGGGGGACTCGGGACTGAAGCTTTCTTT. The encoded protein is CASSMAGGLGTEAFF.

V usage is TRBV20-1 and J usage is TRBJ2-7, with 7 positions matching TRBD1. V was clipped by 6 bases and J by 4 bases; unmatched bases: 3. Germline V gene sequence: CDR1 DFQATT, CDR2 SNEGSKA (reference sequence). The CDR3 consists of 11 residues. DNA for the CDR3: TGCAGTGCGAGGGACAGTTACGAGCAGTACTTC. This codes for CSARDSYEQYF.

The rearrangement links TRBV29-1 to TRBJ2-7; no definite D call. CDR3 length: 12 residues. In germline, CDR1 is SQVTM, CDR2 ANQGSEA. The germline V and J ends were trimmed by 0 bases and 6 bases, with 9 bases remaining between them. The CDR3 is CSVEDGGFEQYF. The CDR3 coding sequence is TGCAGCGTTGAAGATGGCGGTTTCGAGCAGTACTTC.

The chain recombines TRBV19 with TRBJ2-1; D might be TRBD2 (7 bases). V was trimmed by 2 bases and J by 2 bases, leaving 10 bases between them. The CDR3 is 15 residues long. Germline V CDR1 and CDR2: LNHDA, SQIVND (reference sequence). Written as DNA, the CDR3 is TGTGCCAGTAGTATAAGGGGGGGCACCTACAATGAGCAGTTCTTC. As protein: CASSIRGGTYNEQFF.

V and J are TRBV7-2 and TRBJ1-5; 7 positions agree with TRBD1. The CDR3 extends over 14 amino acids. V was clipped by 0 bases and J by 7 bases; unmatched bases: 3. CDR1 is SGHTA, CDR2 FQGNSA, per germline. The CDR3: CASSLALGGQPQHF. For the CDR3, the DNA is TGTGCCAGCAGCTTAGCATTAGGGGGCCAGCCCCAGCATTTT.

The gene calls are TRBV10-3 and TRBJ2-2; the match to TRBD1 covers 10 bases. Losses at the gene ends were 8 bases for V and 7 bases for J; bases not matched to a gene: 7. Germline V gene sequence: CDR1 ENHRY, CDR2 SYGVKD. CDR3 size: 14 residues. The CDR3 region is CAIRGTGAIGELFF. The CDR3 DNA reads TGTGCCATCCGAGGGACAGGGGCTATCGGGGAGCTGTTTTTT.

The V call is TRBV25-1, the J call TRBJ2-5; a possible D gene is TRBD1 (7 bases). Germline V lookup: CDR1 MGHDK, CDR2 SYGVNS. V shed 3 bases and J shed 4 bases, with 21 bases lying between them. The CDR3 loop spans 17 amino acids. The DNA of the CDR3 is TGTGCCAGCAGTGACCCGAGGGGGCGGACGGAGGGAGAGACCCAGTACTTC. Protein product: CASSDPRGRTEGETQYF.

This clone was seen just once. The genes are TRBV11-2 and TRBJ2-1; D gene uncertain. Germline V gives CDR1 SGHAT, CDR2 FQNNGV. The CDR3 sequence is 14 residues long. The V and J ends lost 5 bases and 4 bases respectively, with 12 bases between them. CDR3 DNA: TGTGCCAGCAGCACAACCCCCTCTTACAATGAGCAGTTCTTC. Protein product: CASSTTPSYNEQFF.

CDR3 coding DNA: TGTGCCAGCAGCTTGGTTGGGGGCGCGGCGAACTATGGCTACACCTTC. It yields the protein CASSLVGGAANYGYTF. The chain recombines TRBV5-5 with TRBJ1-2, with TRBD1 as a possible D gene (6 bases). The germline CDR1 and CDR2 sequences are SGHKS and YYEKEE (reference sequence). Trimming removed 0 bases from V and 2 bases from J, with 14 bases in between. The CDR3 extends over 16 amino acids.

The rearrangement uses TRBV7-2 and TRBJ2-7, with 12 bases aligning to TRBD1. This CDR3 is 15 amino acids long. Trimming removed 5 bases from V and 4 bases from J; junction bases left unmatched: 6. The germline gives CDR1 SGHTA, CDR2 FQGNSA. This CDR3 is CASSPGTGGVYEQYF. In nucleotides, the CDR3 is TGTGCCAGCAGCCCCGGGACAGGGGGCGTTTACGAGCAGTACTTC.

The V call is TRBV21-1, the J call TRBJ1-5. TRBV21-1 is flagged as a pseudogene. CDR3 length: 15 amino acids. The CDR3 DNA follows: TGTGCCAGCAGCAATGATGACGGTATCGGGCAGCCCCAGCATTTT. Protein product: CASSNDDGIGQPQHF.

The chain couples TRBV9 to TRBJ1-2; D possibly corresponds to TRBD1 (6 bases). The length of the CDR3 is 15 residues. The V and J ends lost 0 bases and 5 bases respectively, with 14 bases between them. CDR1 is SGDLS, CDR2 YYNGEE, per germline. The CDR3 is CASSVEGTRWYGYTF. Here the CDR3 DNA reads TGTGCCAGCAGCGTAGAGGGGACAAGGTGGTATGGCTACACCTTC.

The CDR3 nucleotides are TGTGCCAGCAGCCCGCCTTCTGAAGGGGCGCGGGGCTACACCTTC. Protein product: CASSPPSEGARGYTF. The chain carries TRBV7-9 and TRBJ1-2, with D tentatively TRBD1 (5 bases). The CDR3 has 15 amino acids. Germline V lookup: CDR1 SEHNR, CDR2 FQNEAQ (reference sequence). V was clipped by 5 bases and J by 8 bases, with 21 bases between them.

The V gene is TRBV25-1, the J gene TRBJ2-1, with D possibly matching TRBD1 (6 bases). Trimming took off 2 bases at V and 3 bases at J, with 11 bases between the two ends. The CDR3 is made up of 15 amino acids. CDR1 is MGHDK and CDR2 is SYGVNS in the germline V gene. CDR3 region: CASSEQGRLYNEQFF. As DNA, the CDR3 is TGTGCCAGCAGTGAACAGGGGAGACTCTACAATGAGCAGTTCTTC. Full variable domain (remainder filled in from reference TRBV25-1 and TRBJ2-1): EADIYQTPRYLVIGTGKKITLECSQTMGHDKMYWYQQDPGMELHLIHYSYGVNSTEKGDLSSESTVSRIRTEHFPLTLESARPSHTSQYLCASSEQGRLYNEQFFGPGTRLTVL.

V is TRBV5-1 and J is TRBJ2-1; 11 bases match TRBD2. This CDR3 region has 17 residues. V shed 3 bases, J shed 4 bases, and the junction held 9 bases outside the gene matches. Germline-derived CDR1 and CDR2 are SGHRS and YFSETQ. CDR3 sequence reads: CASSSVASGGSYNEQFF. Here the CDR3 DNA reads TGCGCCAGCAGCTCGGTGGCTAGCGGGGGGTCTTACAATGAGCAGTTCTTC.

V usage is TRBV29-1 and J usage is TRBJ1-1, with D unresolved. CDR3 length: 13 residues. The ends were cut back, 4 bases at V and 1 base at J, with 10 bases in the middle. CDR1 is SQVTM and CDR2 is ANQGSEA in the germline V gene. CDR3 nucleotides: TGCAGCGTTGCCCACCAGGCGAACACTGAAGCTTTCTTT. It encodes CSVAHQANTEAFF.

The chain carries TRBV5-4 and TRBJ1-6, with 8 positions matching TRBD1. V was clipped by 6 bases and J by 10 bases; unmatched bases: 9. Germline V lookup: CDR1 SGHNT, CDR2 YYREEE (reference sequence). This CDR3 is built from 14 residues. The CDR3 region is CASTSGTGESPLHF. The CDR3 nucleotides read TGTGCCAGCACCTCCGGGACAGGTGAATCACCCCTCCACTTT. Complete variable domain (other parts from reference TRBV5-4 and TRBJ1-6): ETGVTQSPTHLIKTRGQQVTLRCSSQSGHNTVSWYQQALGQGPQFIFQYYREEENGRGNFPPRFSGLQFPNYSSELNVNALELDDSALYLCASTSGTGESPLHFGNGTRLTVT.

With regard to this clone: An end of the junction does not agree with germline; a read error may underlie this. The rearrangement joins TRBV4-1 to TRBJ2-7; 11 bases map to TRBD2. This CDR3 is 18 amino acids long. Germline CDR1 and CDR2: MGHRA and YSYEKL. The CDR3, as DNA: TGCACCAGCAGCCAAGATCCCGCTAGCGGGGGGCCCGGGCACGAGCAGTACTTC. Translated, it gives CTSSQDPASGGPGHEQYF.

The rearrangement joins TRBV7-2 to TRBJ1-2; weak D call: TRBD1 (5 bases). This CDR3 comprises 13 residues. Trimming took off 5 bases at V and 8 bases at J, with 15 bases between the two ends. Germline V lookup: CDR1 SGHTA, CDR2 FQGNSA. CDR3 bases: TGTGCCAGCAGCCACGGGGGAGGGGTCGGCTACACCTTC. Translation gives CASSHGGGVGYTF.

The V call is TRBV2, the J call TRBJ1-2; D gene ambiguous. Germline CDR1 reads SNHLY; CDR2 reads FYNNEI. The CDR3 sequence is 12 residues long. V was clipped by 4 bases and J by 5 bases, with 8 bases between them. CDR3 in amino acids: CASSAPGYGYTF. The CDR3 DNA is TGTGCCAGCAGTGCTCCGGGGTATGGCTACACCTTC. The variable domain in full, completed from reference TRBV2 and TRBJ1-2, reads EPEVTQTPSHQVTQMGQEVILRCVPISNHLYFYWYRQILGQKVEFLVSFYNNEISEKSEIFDDQFSVERPDGSNFTLKIRSTKLEDSAMYFCASSAPGYGYTFGSGTRLTVV.

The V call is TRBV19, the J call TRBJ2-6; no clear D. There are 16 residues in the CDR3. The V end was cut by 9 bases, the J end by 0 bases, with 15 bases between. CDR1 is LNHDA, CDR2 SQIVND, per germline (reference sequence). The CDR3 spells CASWSTARSGANVLTF. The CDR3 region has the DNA TGTGCCAGCTGGTCTACTGCCCGCTCTGGGGCCAACGTCCTGACTTTC.

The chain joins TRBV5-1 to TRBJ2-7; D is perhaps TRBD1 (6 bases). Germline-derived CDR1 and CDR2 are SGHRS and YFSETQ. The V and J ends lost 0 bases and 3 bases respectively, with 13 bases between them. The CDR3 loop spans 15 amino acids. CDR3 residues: CASSLGHRDNYEQYF. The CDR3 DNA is TGCGCCAGCAGCTTGGGGCACCGGGACAACTACGAGCAGTACTTC.

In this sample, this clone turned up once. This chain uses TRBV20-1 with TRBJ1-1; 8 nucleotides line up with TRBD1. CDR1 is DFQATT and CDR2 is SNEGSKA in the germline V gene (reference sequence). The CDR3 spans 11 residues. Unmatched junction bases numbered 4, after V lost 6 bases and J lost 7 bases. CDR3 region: CSARQGFEAFF. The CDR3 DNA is TGCAGTGCGAGACAGGGGTTTGAAGCTTTCTTT.

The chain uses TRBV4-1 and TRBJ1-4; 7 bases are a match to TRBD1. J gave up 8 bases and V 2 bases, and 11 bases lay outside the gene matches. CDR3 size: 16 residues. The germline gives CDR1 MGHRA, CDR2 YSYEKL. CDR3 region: CASSQSGQQEWEKLFF. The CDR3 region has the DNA TGCGCCAGCAGCCAATCGGGACAGCAAGAATGGGAAAAACTGTTTTTT.

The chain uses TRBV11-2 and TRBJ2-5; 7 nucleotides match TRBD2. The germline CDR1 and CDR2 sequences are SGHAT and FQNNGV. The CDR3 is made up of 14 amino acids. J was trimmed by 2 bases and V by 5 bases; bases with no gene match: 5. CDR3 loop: CASSVQAGQETQYF. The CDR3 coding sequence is TGTGCCAGCAGCGTACAAGCGGGACAAGAGACCCAGTACTTC. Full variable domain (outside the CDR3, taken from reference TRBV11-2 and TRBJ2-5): EAGVAQSPRYKIIEKRQSVAFWCNPISGHATLYWYQQILGQGPKLLIQFQNNGVVDDSQLPKDRFSAERLKGVDSTLKIQPAKLEDSAVYLCASSVQAGQETQYFGPGTRLLVL.

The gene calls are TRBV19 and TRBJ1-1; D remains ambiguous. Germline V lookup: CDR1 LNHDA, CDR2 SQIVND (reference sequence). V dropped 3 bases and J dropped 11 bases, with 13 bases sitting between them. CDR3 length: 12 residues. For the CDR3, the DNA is TGTGCCAGTAGTATCCATCCGGGGAGGGCTTTCTTT. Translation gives CASSIHPGRAFF.

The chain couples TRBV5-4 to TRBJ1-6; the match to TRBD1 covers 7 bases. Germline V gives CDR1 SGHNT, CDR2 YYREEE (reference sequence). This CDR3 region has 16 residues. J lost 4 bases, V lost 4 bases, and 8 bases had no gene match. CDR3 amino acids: CASSPDRSQYNSPLHF. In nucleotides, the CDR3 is TGTGCCAGCAGCCCGGACAGGAGTCAATATAATTCACCCCTCCACTTT.